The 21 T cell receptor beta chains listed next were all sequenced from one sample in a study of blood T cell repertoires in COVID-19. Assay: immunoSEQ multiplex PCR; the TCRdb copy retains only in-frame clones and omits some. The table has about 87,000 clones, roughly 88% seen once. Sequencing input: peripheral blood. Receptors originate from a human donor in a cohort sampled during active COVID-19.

The CDR3 region is CASSRTTREQYF. The CDR3 region has the DNA TGTGCCAGCAGTCGGACAACACGCGAGCAGTACTTC. The chain carries TRBV6-5 and TRBJ2-7, with D possibly being TRBD1 (5 bases). CDR3 length: 12 amino acids. V was clipped by 5 bases and J by 6 bases, with 11 bases between them. Germline values: CDR1 MNHEY, CDR2 SVGAGI.

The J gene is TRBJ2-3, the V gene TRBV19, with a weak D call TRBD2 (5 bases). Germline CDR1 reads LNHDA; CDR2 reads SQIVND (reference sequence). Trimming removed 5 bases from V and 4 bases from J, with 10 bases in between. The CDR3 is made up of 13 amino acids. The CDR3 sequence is CASSPPGADTQYF. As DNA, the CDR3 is TGTGCCAGTAGTCCTCCCGGGGCAGATACGCAGTATTTT.

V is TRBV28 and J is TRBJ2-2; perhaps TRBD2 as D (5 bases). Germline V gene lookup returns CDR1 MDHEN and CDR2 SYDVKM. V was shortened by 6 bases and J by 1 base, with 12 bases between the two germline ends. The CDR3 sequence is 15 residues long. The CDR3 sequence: CASRQYGGNTGELFF. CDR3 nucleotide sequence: TGTGCCAGCAGACAGTATGGAGGGAACACCGGGGAGCTGTTTTTT.

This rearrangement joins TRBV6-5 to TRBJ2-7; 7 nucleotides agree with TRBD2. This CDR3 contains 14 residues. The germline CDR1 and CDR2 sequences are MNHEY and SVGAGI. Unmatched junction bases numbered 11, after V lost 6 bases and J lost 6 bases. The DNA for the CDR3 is TGTGCCAGCAGCCCGGGCGGGGGTTCGGGCGAGCAGTACTTC. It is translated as CASSPGGGSGEQYF.

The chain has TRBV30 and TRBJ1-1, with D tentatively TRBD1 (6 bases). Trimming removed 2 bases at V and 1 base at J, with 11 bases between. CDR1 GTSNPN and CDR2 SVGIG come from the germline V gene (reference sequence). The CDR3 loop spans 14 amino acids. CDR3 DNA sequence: TGTGCCTGGAGTAGATCACAGGGGAACACTGAAGCTTTCTTT. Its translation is CAWSRSQGNTEAFF.

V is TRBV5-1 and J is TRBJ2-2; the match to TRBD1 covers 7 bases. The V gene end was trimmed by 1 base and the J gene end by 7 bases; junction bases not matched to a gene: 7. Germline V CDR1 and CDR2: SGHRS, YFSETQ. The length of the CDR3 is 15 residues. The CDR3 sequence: CASSLRRQGDGELFF. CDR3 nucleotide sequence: TGCGCCAGCAGCTTGCGTCGGCAGGGGGACGGGGAGCTGTTTTTT.

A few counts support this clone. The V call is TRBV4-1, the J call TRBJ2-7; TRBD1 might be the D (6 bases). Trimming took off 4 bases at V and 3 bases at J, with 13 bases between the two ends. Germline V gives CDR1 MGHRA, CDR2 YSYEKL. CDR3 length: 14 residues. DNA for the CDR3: TGCGCCAGCAGCCCCGTGGGGGCGGTCTACGAGCAGTACTTC. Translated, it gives CASSPVGAVYEQYF.

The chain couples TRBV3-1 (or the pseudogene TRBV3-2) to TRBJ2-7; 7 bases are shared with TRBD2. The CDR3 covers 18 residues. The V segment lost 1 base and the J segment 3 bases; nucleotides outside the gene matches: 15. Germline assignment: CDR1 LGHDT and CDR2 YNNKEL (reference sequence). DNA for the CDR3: TGTGCCAGCAGCCAAGGGTCGGTACGGGAGGCCAGAAGCTACGAGCAGTACTTC. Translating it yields CASSQGSVREARSYEQYF.

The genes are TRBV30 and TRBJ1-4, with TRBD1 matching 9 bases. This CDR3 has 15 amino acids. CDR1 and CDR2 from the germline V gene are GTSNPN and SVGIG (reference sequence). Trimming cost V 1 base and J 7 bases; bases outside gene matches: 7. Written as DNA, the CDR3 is TGTGCCTGGAGTGGTTCACAGGGGGCGCTTGAAAAACTGTTTTTT. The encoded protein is CAWSGSQGALEKLFF.

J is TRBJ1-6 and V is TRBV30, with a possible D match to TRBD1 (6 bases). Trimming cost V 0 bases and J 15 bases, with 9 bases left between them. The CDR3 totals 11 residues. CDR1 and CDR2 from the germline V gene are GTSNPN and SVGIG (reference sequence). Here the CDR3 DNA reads TGTGCCTGGAGTGTCCAAGGGGGCCTCCACTTT. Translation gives CAWSVQGGLHF.

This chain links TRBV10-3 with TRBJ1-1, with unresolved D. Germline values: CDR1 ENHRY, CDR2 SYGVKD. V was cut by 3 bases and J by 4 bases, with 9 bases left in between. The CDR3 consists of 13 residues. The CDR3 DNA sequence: TGTGCCATCAGTGACGAGGGAGTCACTGAAGCTTTCTTT. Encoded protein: CAISDEGVTEAFF.

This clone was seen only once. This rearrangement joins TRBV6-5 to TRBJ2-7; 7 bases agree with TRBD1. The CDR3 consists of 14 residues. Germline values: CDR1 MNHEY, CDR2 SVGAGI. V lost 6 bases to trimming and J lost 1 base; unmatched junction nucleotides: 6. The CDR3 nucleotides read TGTGCCAGCAGGCACGGACAGGCATCCTACGAGCAGTACTTC. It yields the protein CASRHGQASYEQYF.

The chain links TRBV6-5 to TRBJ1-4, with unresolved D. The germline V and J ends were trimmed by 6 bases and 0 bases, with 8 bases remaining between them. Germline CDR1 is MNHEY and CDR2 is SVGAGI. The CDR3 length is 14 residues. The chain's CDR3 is CASRPQPTNEKLFF. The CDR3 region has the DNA TGTGCCAGCAGACCACAGCCAACTAATGAAAAACTGTTTTTT.

In DNA form, the CDR3 reads TGTGCCAGCAGTCCAACGCTCCGCCAGGGCTCTGGAAACACCATATATTTT. Translating it yields CASSPTLRQGSGNTIYF. V and J are TRBV7-8 and TRBJ1-3, with TRBD1 as a possible D gene (5 bases). Germline V gives CDR1 SGHVS, CDR2 FQNEAQ. The germline V and J ends were trimmed by 6 bases and 0 bases, with 18 bases remaining between them. This CDR3 has 17 amino acids. Together with reference TRBV7-8 and TRBJ1-3, the CDR3 gives the full variable domain: GAGVSQSPRYKVAKRGQDVALRCDPISGHVSLFWYQQALGQGPEFLTYFQNEAQLDKSGLPSDRFFAERPEGSVSTLKIQRTQQEDSAVYLCASSPTLRQGSGNTIYFGEGSWLTVV.

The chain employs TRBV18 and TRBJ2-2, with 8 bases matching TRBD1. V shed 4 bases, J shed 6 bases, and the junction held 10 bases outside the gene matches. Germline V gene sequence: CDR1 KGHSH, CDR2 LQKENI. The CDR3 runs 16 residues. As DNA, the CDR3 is TGTGCCAGCTCACTGCGGGACAGGAGGGCGTCCGGGGAGCTGTTTTTT. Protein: CASSLRDRRASGELFF.

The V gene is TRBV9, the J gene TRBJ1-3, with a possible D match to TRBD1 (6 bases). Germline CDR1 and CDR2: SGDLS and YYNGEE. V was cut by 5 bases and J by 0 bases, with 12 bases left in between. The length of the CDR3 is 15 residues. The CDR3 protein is CASSLWDNSGNTIYF. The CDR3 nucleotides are TGTGCCAGCAGTCTGTGGGACAACTCTGGAAACACCATATATTTT.

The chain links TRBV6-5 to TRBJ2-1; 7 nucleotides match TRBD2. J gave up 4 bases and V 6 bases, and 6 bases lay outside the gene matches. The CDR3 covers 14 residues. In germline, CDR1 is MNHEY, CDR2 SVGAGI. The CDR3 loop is CASSPGTTYNEQFF. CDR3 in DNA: TGTGCCAGCAGCCCCGGGACTACATACAATGAGCAGTTCTTC.

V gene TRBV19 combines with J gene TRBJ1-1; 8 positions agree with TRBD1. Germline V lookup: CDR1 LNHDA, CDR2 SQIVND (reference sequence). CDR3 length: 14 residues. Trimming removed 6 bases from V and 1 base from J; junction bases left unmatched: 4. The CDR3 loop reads CASRDRGSNTEAFF. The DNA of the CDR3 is TGTGCCAGTAGAGACAGGGGATCGAACACTGAAGCTTTCTTT.

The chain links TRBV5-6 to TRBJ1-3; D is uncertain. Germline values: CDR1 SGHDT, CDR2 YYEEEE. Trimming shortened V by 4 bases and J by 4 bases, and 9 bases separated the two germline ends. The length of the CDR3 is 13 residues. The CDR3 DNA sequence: TGTGCCAGCAGCAGACAACAGGGAAACACCATATATTTT. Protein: CASSRQQGNTIYF.

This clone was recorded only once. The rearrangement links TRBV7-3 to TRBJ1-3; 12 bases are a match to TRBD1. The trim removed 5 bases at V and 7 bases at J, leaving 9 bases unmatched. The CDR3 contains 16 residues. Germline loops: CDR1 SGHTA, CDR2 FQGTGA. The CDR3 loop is CASSIPGQGAKNTIYF. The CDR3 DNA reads TGTGCCAGCAGCATACCGGGACAGGGGGCAAAGAACACCATATATTTT.

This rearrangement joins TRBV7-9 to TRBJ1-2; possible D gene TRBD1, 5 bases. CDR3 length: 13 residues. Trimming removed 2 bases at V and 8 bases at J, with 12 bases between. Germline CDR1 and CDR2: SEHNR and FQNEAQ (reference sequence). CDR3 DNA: TGTGCCAGCAGCTTACCACACCACAGGGGCTACACCTTC. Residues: CASSLPHHRGYTF.